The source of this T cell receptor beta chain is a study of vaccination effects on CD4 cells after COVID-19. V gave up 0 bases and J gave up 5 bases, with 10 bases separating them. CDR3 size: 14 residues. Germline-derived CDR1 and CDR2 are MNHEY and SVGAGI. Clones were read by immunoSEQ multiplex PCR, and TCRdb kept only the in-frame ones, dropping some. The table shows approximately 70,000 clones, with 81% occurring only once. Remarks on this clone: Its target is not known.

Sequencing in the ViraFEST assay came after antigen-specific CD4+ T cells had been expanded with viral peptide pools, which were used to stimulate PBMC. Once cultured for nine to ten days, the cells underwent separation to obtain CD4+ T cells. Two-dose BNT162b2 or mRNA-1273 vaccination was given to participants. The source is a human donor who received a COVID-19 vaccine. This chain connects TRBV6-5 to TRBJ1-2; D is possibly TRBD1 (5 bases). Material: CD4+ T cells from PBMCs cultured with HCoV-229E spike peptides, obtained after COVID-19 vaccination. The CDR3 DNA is TGTGCCAGCAGTTACTCGTTAGGGGAGTATGGCTACACCTTC. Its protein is CASSYSLGEYGYTF.